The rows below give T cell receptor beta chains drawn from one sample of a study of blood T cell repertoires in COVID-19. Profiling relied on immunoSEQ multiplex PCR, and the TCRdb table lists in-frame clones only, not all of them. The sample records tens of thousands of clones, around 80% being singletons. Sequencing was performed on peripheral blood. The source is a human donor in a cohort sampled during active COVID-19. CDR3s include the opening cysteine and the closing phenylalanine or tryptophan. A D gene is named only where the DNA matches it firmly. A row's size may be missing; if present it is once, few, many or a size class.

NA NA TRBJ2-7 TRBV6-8 CASSYETAPYEQYF TGTGCCAGCAGTTACGAAACAGCTCCCTACGAGCAGTACTTC
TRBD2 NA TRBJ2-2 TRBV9 CASSVDSGRGTGELFF TGTGCCAGCAGCGTAGACAGCGGGAGGGGCACCGGGGAGCTGTTTTTT
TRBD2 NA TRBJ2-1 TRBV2 CASSPSGGYNEQFF TGTGCCAGCAGTCCTAGCGGGGGGTACAATGAGCAGTTCTTC
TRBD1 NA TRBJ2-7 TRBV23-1 CASIQSAGTGDYEQYF TGCGCCAGCATTCAATCAGCCGGGACAGGCGACTACGAGCAGTACTTC
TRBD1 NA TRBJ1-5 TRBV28 CASNLGQGAPQPQHF TGTGCCAGCAACCTCGGACAGGGGGCCCCTCAGCCCCAGCATTTT
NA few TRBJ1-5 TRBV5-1 CASSPGTAFNQPQHF TGCGCCAGCAGCCCCGGGACTGCCTTCAATCAGCCCCAGCATTTT
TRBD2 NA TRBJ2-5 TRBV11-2 CASSALLAGGRETQYF TGTGCCAGCAGCGCCCTCTTAGCGGGAGGGCGAGAGACCCAGTACTTC
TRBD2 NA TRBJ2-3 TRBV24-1 CATSDFRLAGGPVDTQYF TGTGCCACCAGTGATTTCCGGCTAGCGGGAGGGCCGGTAGATACGCAGTATTTT
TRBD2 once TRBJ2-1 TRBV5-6 CASNLVGGGEQFF TGTGCCAGCAACCTCGTGGGGGGGGGTGAGCAGTTCTTC
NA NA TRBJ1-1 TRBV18 CASSTTKNTEAFF TGTGCCAGCTCAACGACAAAGAACACTGAAGCTTTCTTT
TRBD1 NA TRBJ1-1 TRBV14 CASSHDRGPHTEAFF TGTGCCAGCAGCCATGACAGGGGGCCCCACACTGAAGCTTTCTTT
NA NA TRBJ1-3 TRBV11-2 CASSLDPNTIYF TGTGCCAGCAGCTTAGATCCGAACACCATATATTTT
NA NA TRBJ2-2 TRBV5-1 CASSLFGEATGELFF TGCGCCAGCAGCTTGTTCGGGGAGGCGACCGGGGAGCTGTTTTTT
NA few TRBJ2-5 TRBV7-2 CASRPGGGEETQYF TGTGCCAGCAGACCCGGCGGAGGAGAAGAGACCCAGTACTTC
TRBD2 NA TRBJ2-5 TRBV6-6 CASSYPRGSGATQYF TGTGCCAGCAGTTACCCGCGGGGAAGCGGGGCGACCCAGTACTTC
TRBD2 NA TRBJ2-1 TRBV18 CASSPPGLAGGNEQFF TGTGCCAGCTCACCTCCGGGACTAGCGGGAGGAAATGAGCAGTTCTTC
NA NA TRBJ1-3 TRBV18 CASSPDSSGNTIYF TGTGCCAGCTCACCGGACAGCTCTGGAAACACCATATATTTT
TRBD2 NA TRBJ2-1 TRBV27 CASKPNTSGRGEQFF TGTGCCAGCAAGCCAAACACTAGCGGGAGGGGCGAGCAGTTCTTC
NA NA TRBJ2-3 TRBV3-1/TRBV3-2 CASSPQPSTDTQYF TGTGCCAGCAGCCCACAGCCTAGCACAGATACGCAGTATTTT
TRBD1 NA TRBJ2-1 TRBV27 CASSGDRGSLGVGEQFF TGTGCCAGCAGTGGGGACAGGGGCTCCCTCGGGGTTGGGGAGCAGTTCTTC
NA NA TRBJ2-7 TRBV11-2 CASSLSPYEQYF TGTGCCAGCAGCCTCAGTCCCTACGAGCAGTACTTC
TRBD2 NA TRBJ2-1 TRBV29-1 CSVFAGGVNNEQFF TGCAGCGTTTTTGCGGGAGGGGTGAACAATGAGCAGTTCTTC